This T cell receptor (beta chain) was captured in a study of cytomegalovirus exposure and HLA in healthy donors (dated by TCRdb to about 2017). Notes on the research overall: According to an earlier analysis of 450 to 650 of the donors, about 180 million T cells yielded 120 million or so unique TCR beta sequences and about 280 Gb of sequence data. About 300 gigabases of sequencing data and tens of millions of unique TCR sequences were included in an early release covering about 620 HLA-typed donors. Of the 350 to 400 genotyped donors, 65% to 90% fell in the genetic ancestry cluster associated with self-reported Caucasian donors. The study was designed to test whether signatures of past pathogen exposure could be identified by cataloging public T cell receptors. The study used immunosequencing to profile the T cell repertoires of around 600 subjects and linked those repertoires to cytomegalovirus serostatus. Along with the approximately 700-subject first cohort, a separate validation cohort of more than 90 different subjects was used. The study combined high-throughput TCR immunosequencing, statistical association of individual TCRs with disease status, and machine learning to predict cytomegalovirus infection status. To study patterns of TCR occurrence, a later analysis re-analyzed previously published TCR beta repertoires from 550 to 800 donors and added high-resolution HLA genotyping. In the later analysis, no new phenotypic data were used to find candidate immune exposures; instead, reliance was placed on TCR beta sequences and their occurrence across donors. An earlier analysis of nearly 600 of the donors applied high-throughput TCR beta sequencing to assess whether each TCR beta V gene segment acted as functional or pseudogenic. Donor age, sex, ethnicity and CMV serostatus were compiled alongside the repertoire data. In a later genetic analysis, genome-wide SNP genotypes for about 65% of the 666 donors were used, and that subset was treated as a discovery cohort. Every repertoire in the discovery cohort had been generated on one and the same sequencing platform. Both class I and class II loci were covered by HLA typing, at four-digit resolution. Typing coverage differed by locus: A, B, C, DRB1 and DQB1 were typed in roughly 620-630 donors, DQA1 in roughly 510, DPA1 in nearly 610, and DPB1 in 472. Several DR-DQ haplotypes were treated as single units for association and clustering because of strong linkage in the cohort. Among about 400 genotyped donors of the cohort, an average of roughly 230,000 unique TCR beta nucleotide sequences was sequenced per donor, of which about 18% were non-productive. What the research found in general, with its limitations: In a later analysis, more than 15,000 TCR beta sequences were associated with specific HLA alleles at a false discovery rate of 0.05. Sequencing depth was assumed to be roughly uniform across donors in the presence/absence analyses, though that assumption may not hold. Because HLA typing was unavailable for some donors at each locus, only the typed subset was used in association tests. The sequencing pipeline was judged likely to have produced a cluster of highly shared sequence variants as a technical artifact. The study listed 150 to 200 TCR beta chains as associated with cytomegalovirus. A later genetic analysis associated a missense DCLRE1C variant with V-gene and J-gene trimming of TCR beta chains, and an independent cohort replicated the association. In an earlier analysis of approximately 590 of the donors, most TCR beta V segments were observed in productive rearrangements about 90% or about 30% of the time, broadly matching IMGT annotations. While some public TCRs were present in many individuals, most TCR sequences turned up only very rarely across donors. In vitro tests confirmed that a few of the cytomegalovirus-associated TCR beta chains recognize cytomegalovirus antigens. The cohort was sequenced for TCR beta chains only, and without alpha or paired-chain data the features that could be detected were limited. According to the authors, the approach could potentially be generalized to other disease states and immunological phenotypes. Compared with equally common non-associated chains, HLA-associated TCR beta chains in a later analysis were more clonally expanded and had lower generation probabilities. In a later analysis, the rate of TCR association differed among HLA loci, with DRB1 alleles having the most associated TCRs and HLA-C alleles having the fewest. Some IMGT-functional V segments, including TRBV6-2 and TRBV6-3, could not be distinguished by the 87-base-pair reads and were therefore excluded. Strong co-occurrence of HLA alleles, especially DR and DQ, made assigning TCR associations to individual alleles difficult. In both the original and validation cohorts, the classifier was reported to diagnose cytomegalovirus status with high specificity and sensitivity. A later genetic analysis reported fewer N-insertions in productive TCRs among donors in an Asian-associated ancestry cluster than the roughly 620-donor mean. A later analysis found that most CMV-associated TCR beta chains appeared HLA-restricted, with HLA associations seemingly driven largely by CMV exposure. For the cohort, immune exposure information was limited to CMV serostatus. A later analysis reported that several top co-occurrence clusters appeared linked to parvovirus B19, influenza, CMV and Epstein-Barr virus. A further reported finding was that TCR beta sequences accurately predicted the HLA-A and HLA-B alleles for most subjects in the first cohort. Correlated functional status among segregating V segments might be attributable to linkage disequilibrium, but an unknown experimental factor could not be ruled out. Because counts were too low, some 17 rarely observed V segments, including chromosome 9 orphons, were left out of the earlier analysis of approximately 580 of the donors.

As regards this clone: Its recognized antigen is unknown. No much larger clone exists at a distance of one base, and base qualities are not known.

V drops 5 bases and J drops 1 base, leaving 14 bases in between. The CDR3 goes from the cysteine to the phenylalanine over 15 residues. Just the 45-base CDR3 DNA is kept, in frame starting at base 1. CDR1 and CDR2, per the germline V gene, are MNHEY and SVGAGI. In total, 500 to 700 healthy bone marrow donors made up the cohort. All cohort members were sampled while nominally healthy, although unrecorded immune exposures were likely present. The donor tested CMV seronegative, placing the donor among the approximately 400 seronegative members of the cohort. Each donor provided a peripheral blood sample, and peripheral blood mononuclear cells were used for TCR beta sequencing. The Qiagen DNeasy Blood Extraction Kit was used to extract genomic DNA from the blood cell samples. The library came from the immunoSEQ multiplex PCR assay. For the multiplex PCR, a mixture combining 60 forward primers for TCR Vbeta segments and 13 reverse primers for TCR Jbeta segments was used. A multiplex PCR assay on genomic DNA amplified the CDR3 region of rearranged TCR beta genes. The amplified TCR beta libraries were sequenced on the Illumina HiSeq System as 87-base-pair reads. The study's processing was this. In a later analysis, tens of millions of unique TCR beta chains were counted across the 666 repertoires, and about 10 million of these chains were shared by at least two donors. To remove PCR and sequencing errors, raw reads were error-corrected and collapsed into unique sequences using a nearest-neighbor algorithm that merged closely related sequences. Alignment of CDR3 sequences to IMGT reference sequences was used to assign V, D and J gene segments. For a sequence to be retained, a match of at least six nucleotides was required to both a V gene segment and a J gene segment. A rearrangement counted as productive if the CDR3 had no stop codons and remained in frame with V and J, and every other rearrangement counted as non-productive. Following IMGT convention, CDR3 was defined as the stretch from the second conserved V-encoded cysteine up to the conserved J-encoded phenylalanine. Sequences without an unambiguous match to a single V gene segment were excluded from the earlier analysis of a few hundred of the donors. An earlier analysis of several hundred of the donors classified V segments as functional when productive rearrangements were above 56.7% and as segregating when the standard deviation between donors was above 5%. To diagnose cytomegalovirus status from the catalog of TCR beta chain sequences, a statistical classification framework was built. In a later analysis, V and J genes were assigned by comparing TCR nucleotide sequences against IMGT/GENE-DB human TR gene sequences. The TCRdist pipeline was used in a later analysis to assign CDR3 sequences and most-parsimonious VDJ recombination scenarios. A later analysis defined each TCR beta chain by its CDR3 amino acid sequence plus V-gene family, and excluded reads lacking a unique V-gene family. As a way to deal with suspected cross-contamination and a sequencing artifact, a later analysis dropped 640 or so nucleotide sequences that were highly shared and had low generation probability. In a later analysis, a clonal expansion index for each public chain was calculated from normalized within-repertoire ranks of inferred template counts. In a later analysis, generation probabilities were computed with a VDJ recombination model fitted to out-of-frame rearrangements, and the resulting probabilities were checked against IGoR. Hypergeometric tests were used in a later analysis to score TCR-TCR, TCR-HLA and TCR-CMV co-occurrence, with a repertoire-size bias correction applied to the TCR pairs. False discovery rates were estimated in a later analysis by permuting HLA or CMV assignments 20 times. In a later analysis, co-occurring TCRs were grouped with DBSCAN, and TCRdist sequence similarity was added when clustering was performed within HLA-allele-positive subsets. Co-occurrence clustering excluded repertoires with fewer than 30,000 or more than 120,000 public chains, plus five with anomalous nucleotide sharing. The clones in this table, taken by TCRdb from immuneACCESS, are in-frame only. Not every clone is retained; where verified, under half of the shortfall comes from an unresolved V gene, and the cause of the rest is unknown. V and J calls and clone size follow that table, whereas D and trimming were derived from the DNA. The sample includes 150,000 to 200,000 clones, with around four fifths observed a single time. The ten largest clones capture approximately 1.9% of the sample.

Rearrangement joined TRBV6-5 to TRBJ1-1, with the D gene uncertain. This clonotype was obtained from a man aged 18 to 35 in good health and CMV-seronegative. Material for sequencing was PBMCs. The DNA sequence reads TGTGCCAGCAGTACGCGGGTCCAGCCGAACACTGAAGCTTTCTTT. Protein translation: CASSTRVQPNTEAFF.